Here is one TCR beta chain with its context. The CDR3 sequence is 14 residues long. CDR1 is MNHEY, CDR2 SMNVEV, per germline (reference sequence). Trimming stripped 1 base from V and 2 bases from J, with 8 bases between. This entry is derived from a study of blood T cell repertoires in COVID-19. The wider study: Samples taken during acute and convalescent COVID-19 were collected in the United States, Italy and Spain. In each case, the material was cDNA or gDNA derived from T cells, B-cell-depleted T cells, or PBMCs.

In the authors' methods: From reference gene primer amplification, estimates of nucleated cell counts were derived. Sequencing used immunoSEQ multiplex PCR; TCRdb keeps in-frame clones, though not all of them. V, J and clone size were drawn from that table, and D and trimming were deduced from the DNA. The sample lists about 160,000 clones; 85% were seen once. The chain combines TRBV27 with TRBJ1-2; tentative D call: TRBD1 (5 bases). The receptor's source is a human donor with acute or convalescent COVID-19. The donor label of this sample is uncertain. Sequencing input: peripheral blood. In nucleotides, the CDR3 is TGTGCCAGCAGTTTATGGCGACAGAACTATGGCTACACCTTC. Residues: CASSLWRQNYGYTF.